This passage covers 16 T cell receptor beta chains from one sample sequenced in a study of human CD8 memory T cell subsets. Production of TCR beta libraries used UMI-labeled 5' RACE as the method. TCRdb re-called the 5' RACE reads; every CDR3 protein appears as one record, without DNA. The sample data list about 5,000 distinct CDR3 sequences. The specimen sequenced was CD8+ T cells from PBMCs. These receptors were collected from a human donor in good health.

This chain links TRBV25-1 with TRBJ1-4; TCRdb reports TRBD1, a call that lacks DNA to check it against. Germline CDR1 reads MGHDK; CDR2 reads SYGVNS. The CDR3 loop spans 18 amino acids. CDR3: CASSDPDGRVATNEKLFF.

This chain joins TRBV4-2 and TRBJ2-7; TCRdb designates TRBD2, a call that cannot be tested without DNA. This CDR3 spans 16 amino acids. Per the germline V gene, CDR1 is LGHNA and CDR2 is YNFKEQ. CDR3 in amino acids: CASSQEQASGSEEQYF.

This chain connects TRBV10-3 to TRBJ2-3; TCRdb's D gene call, TRBD2, goes unchecked for lack of DNA. Germline V lookup: CDR1 ENHRY, CDR2 SYGVKD. The CDR3 is made up of 15 amino acids. The CDR3 loop reads CAIRGTSGDTDTQYF.

The V call is TRBV25-1, the J call TRBJ2-2. The CDR3 is 14 amino acids. Germline V gene lookup returns CDR1 MGHDK and CDR2 SYGVNS. The CDR3 loop reads CASRSMLDTGELFF.

The chain combines TRBV6-2 or TRBV6-3 with TRBJ1-5. The germline CDR1 and CDR2 sequences are MNHEY and SVGEGT. CDR3 size: 14 residues. This chain's CDR3 is CASSYDQAYQPQHF.

CDR3 sequence: CASSMGAGVEQYF. The chain couples TRBV19 to TRBJ2-7; TCRdb picks TRBD1, but there is no DNA to check that call. The germline V gene has CDR1 LNHDA and CDR2 SQIVND (reference sequence). The CDR3 is made up of 13 amino acids.

Measured by frequency, this clonotype is medium-sized. The V and J genes are TRBV6-8 and TRBJ2-1; TCRdb picks TRBD1, but there is no DNA to check that call. The CDR3 contains 16 residues. Germline V gene lookup returns CDR1 MNHGY and CDR2 SAAAGT. CDR3 amino acids: CASSYSRQGNYNEQFF.

The chain links TRBV6-4 to TRBJ2-1; TCRdb designates TRBD2, a call that cannot be tested without DNA. Germline values: CDR1 MRHNA, CDR2 SNTAGT. This CDR3 is 13 amino acids long. The CDR3 is CASSDGLAGEQFF.

This sequence joins TRBV6-4 and TRBJ2-1. Looked up from germline, CDR1 is MRHNA and CDR2 is SNTAGT. The CDR3 is 13 amino acids. CDR3 amino acids: CASSDKATDEQFF.

This clonotype is deemed medium-sized (0.01 to 0.1%) by its frequency. The J gene is TRBJ2-1, the V gene TRBV6-4; without DNA, the TCRdb call of TRBD2 cannot be checked. From germline, CDR1 is MRHNA and CDR2 SNTAGT. The CDR3 contains 14 residues. The CDR3 loop is CASSPGLEGHEQFF.

This clonotype is identified as medium-sized from frequency. The gene calls are TRBV25-1 and TRBJ2-7; lacking DNA, the TRBD1 call made by TCRdb goes unchecked. Germline V gene data show CDR1 as MGHDK and CDR2 as SYGVNS. CDR3 length: 12 amino acids. The CDR3 is CASTGGLYEQYF.

This chain links TRBV6-4 with TRBJ2-1; TCRdb gives TRBD2 as the D gene, but with no DNA this cannot be confirmed. The CDR3 loop spans 14 amino acids. The germline V gene has CDR1 MRHNA and CDR2 SNTAGT. CDR3: CASSEGGGDNEQFF.

The gene calls are TRBV24-1 and TRBJ1-5. The CDR3 has 15 amino acids. CDR1 and CDR2 from the germline V gene are KGHDR and SFDVKD. The CDR3 here is CATLVLVPPYQAQHF.

The rearrangement links TRBV21-1 to TRBJ1-2; TCRdb's D call, TRBD1, is unchecked because there is no DNA. TRBV21-1 counts as a pseudogene. The CDR3 contains 19 residues. CDR3 sequence: CASSKERPRDSGANYGYTF.

The rearrangement links TRBV6-4 to TRBJ2-3. Germline-derived CDR1 and CDR2 are MRHNA and SNTAGT. The CDR3 loop spans 15 amino acids. The CDR3 here is CASSESGLATDTQYF.

V gene TRBV6-1 combines with J gene TRBJ2-7; TCRdb returns TRBD2, unconfirmable since there is no DNA. This CDR3 contains 14 residues. Germline V gene lookup returns CDR1 MNHNS and CDR2 SASEGT. The CDR3 loop reads CASSGGPEGSEQYF.